This T cell receptor beta chain originates from a study of cytomegalovirus exposure and HLA in healthy donors. The study's findings and limits: Reports described diagnosis of cytomegalovirus status by the classifier as highly specific and sensitive.

Germline-derived CDR1 and CDR2 are MNHEY and SVGAGI. V dropped 7 bases and J dropped 2 bases, with 15 bases sitting between them. The CDR3 sequence is 14 residues long. PCR primers comprised 60 Vbeta and 13 Jbeta primers. Assay: immunoSEQ multiplex PCR; the TCRdb copy retains only in-frame clones and omits some. Of 150,000 to 200,000 clones listed, 65% to 85% were seen once; the top ten hold about 5%. Comments on this clone: No antigen is known for it.

The receptor was isolated from a woman aged 45 to 65 in good health and CMV-seropositive. The chain joins TRBV6-5 to TRBJ2-7; D might be TRBD2 (5 bases). Sequenced input: PBMCs. CDR3 residues: CASTSRVATYEQYF. The CDR3 nucleotides read TGTGCCAGCACCTCACGGGTAGCGACCTACGAGCAGTACTTC.